This TCR beta chain was recorded in a study of T cell responses to AZD1222 COVID-19 vaccine. Points from the study as a whole: There were repertoire samples only from the period after the peak T cell response.

Points on this clone: Its specificity is not known.

The CDR3 sequence is 15 residues long. Germline V gives CDR1 SGHRS, CDR2 YFSETQ. With 4 bases removed from V and 0 bases from J, the gap between germline ends came to 11 bases. The repertoire was sequenced with immunoSEQ multiplex PCR; TCRdb's copy has only in-frame clones and lacks some. Seen here are about 150,000 clones, about nine tenths observed once, and the top ten hold 3% to 4%. The clonotype comes from an adult in good health. The chain combines TRBV5-1 with TRBJ1-3; D not certain. Sample: peripheral blood, taken on day 0 of MenACWY control vaccination. In DNA form, the CDR3 reads TGCGCCAGCAGCCCAATAATAAGCTCTGGAAACACCATATATTTT. Amino acids: CASSPIISSGNTIYF. The whole variable domain, filled in from reference TRBV5-1 and TRBJ1-3, reads KAGVTQTPRYLIKTRGQQVTLSCSPISGHRSVSWYQQTPGQGLQFLFEYFSETQRNKGNFPGRFSGRQFSNSRSEMNVSTLELGDSALYLCASSPIISSGNTIYFGEGSWLTVV.